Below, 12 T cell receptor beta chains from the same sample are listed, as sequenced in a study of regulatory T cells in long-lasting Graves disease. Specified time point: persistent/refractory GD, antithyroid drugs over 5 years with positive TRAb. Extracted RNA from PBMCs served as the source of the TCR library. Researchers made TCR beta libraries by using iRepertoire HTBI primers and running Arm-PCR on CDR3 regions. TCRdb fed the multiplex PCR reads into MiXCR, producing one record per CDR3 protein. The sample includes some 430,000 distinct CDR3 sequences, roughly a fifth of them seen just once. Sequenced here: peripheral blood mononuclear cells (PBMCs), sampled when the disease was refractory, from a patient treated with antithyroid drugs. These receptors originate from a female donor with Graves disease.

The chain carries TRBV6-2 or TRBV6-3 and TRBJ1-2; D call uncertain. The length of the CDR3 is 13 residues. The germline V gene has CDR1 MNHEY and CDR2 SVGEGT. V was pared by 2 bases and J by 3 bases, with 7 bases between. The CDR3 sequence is CASSYTMDYGYTF. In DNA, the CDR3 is TGTGCCAGCAGTTACACGATGGACTATGGCTACACCTTC.

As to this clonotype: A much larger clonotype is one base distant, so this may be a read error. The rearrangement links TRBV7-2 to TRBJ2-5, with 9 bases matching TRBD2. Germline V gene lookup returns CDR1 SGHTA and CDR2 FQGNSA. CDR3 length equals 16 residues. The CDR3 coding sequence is TGTGCCAACAGCCCGTTTGCGGGAGGGCCCGCCATGGCCCAGTACTTC. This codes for CANSPFAGGPAMAQYF. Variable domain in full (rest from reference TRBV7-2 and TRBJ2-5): GAGVSQSPSNKVTEKGKDVELRCDPISGHTALYWYRQSLGQGLEFLIYFQGNSAPDKSGLPSDRFSAERTGGSVSTLTIQRTQQEDSAVYLCANSPFAGGPAMAQYFGPGTRLLVL.

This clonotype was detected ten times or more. CDR3 nucleotide sequence: TGCAGCGTTGCTACAGGGGACGGCACTGAAGCTTTCTTT. Encoded protein: CSVATGDGTEAFF. The rearrangement joins TRBV29-1 to TRBJ1-1, with 7 bases aligning to TRBD1. Per germline, CDR1 SQVTM and CDR2 ANQGSEA. Germline trimming cut 4 bases from V and 4 bases from J; bases unmatched to any gene: 6. The CDR3 has 13 residues.

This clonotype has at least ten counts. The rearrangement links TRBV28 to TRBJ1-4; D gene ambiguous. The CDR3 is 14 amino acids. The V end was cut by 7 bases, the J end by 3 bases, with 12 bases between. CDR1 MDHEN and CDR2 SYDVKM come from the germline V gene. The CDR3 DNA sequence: TGTGCCAGCATGAGGACCTCGCCTAATGAAAAACTGTTTTTT. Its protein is CASMRTSPNEKLFF.

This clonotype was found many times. The CDR3 region has the DNA TGTGCCAGCAGAACGGGGGGCCAGCAAGAGACCCAGTACTTC. Residues: CASRTGGQQETQYF. The rearrangement joins TRBV7-9 to TRBJ2-5; the D gene is possibly TRBD2 (7 bases). The germline V and J ends were trimmed by 6 bases and 2 bases, with 13 bases remaining between them. This CDR3 has 14 amino acids. Germline V gives CDR1 SEHNR, CDR2 FQNEAQ (reference sequence).

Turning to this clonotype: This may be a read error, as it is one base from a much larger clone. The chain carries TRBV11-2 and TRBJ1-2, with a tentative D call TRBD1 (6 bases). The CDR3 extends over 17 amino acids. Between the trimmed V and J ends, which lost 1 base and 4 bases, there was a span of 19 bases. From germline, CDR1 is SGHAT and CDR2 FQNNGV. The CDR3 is CASSLARHRAFRYGYTF. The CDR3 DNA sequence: TGTGCCAGCAGCTTAGCCCGACACAGGGCCTTTCGCTATGGCTACACCTTC.

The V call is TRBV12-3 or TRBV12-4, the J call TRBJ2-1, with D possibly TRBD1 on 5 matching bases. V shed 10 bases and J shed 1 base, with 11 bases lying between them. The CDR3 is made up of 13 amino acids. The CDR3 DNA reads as TGTGCCACCGAAGACAGATCCTACAATGAGCAGTTCTTC. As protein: CATEDRSYNEQFF.

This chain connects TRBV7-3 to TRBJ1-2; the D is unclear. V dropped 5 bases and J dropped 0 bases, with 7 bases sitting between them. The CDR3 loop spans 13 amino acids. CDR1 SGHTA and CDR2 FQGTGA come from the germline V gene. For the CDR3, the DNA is TGTGCCAGCAGCCCAGAATCTAACTATGGCTACACCTTC. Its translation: CASSPESNYGYTF. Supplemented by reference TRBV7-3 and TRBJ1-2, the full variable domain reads GAGVSQTPSNKVTEKGKYVELRCDPISGHTALYWYRQSLGQGPEFLIYFQGTGAADDSGLPNDRFFAVRPEGSVSTLKIQRTERGDSAVYLCASSPESNYGYTFGSGTRLTVV.

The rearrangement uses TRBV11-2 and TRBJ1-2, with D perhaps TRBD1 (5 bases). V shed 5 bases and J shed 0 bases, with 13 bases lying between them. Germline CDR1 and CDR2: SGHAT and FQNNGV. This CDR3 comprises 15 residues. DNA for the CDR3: TGTGCCAGCAGCCCCCGGGCAGGGCCTAACTATGGCTACACCTTC. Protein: CASSPRAGPNYGYTF.

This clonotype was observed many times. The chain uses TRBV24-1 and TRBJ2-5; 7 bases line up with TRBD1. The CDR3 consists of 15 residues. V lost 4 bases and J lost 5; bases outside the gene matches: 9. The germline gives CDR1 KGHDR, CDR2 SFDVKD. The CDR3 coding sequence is TGTGCCACCAGTGACCCCCGACAGGGCCAGGAGACCCAGTACTTC. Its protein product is CATSDPRQGQETQYF.

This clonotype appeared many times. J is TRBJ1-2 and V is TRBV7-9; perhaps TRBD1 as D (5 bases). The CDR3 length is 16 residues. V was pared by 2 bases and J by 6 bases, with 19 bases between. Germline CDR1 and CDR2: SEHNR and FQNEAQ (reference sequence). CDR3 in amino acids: CASSLKGPAVYNGYTF. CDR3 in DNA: TGTGCCAGCAGCTTAAAGGGGCCCGCGGTTTATAATGGCTACACCTTC.

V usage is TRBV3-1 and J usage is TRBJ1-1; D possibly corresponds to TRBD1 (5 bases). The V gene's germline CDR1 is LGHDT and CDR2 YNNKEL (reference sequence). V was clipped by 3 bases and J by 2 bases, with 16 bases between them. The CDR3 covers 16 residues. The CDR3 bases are TGTGCCAGCAGCCAGGGGCCCGTCGGATTTAACACTGAAGCTTTCTTT. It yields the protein CASSQGPVGFNTEAFF.